The source of this T cell receptor beta chain is a study of T cell repertoires in cytomegalovirus infection (dated by TCRdb to between 2019 and 2020). Regarding the study in general: Because public TCR beta signatures pointed to carriage of CMV infection together with the matching HLA type, the HLA type of each donor mattered for the analysis. Summary of the overall study and its limitations: In the ex vivo response, HLA-C-restricted CMV-specific TCR beta clonotypes were dominant, and in two of eight donors the single most frequent clonotype came from this HLA-C-restricted group. Cumulative frequency of public TCR beta family members discriminated carriers of CMV infection plus the relevant HLA type in this cohort and an independent approximately 350-donor cohort.

V loses 9 bases, J loses 7 bases, and the germline ends lie 18 bases apart. Based on the germline V gene, the CDR1 and CDR2 sequences are MNHEY and SVGAGI. Inclusive of the bounding cysteine and phenylalanine, the CDR3 is 13 residues long. The DNA shown is the 39-base CDR3, in frame from base 1. Comments on this clonotype: No antigen is known for it. Base qualities are not recorded, but no much larger clone differs from it by a single base.

The sequencer listed for this sample is Illumina HiSeq 1500. Starting from the raw public reads, TCRdb applied fastp trimming at Q25, assembled clones with MiXCR and retained in-frame beta chains. Rows are combined by CDR3 protein, so each entry shows the most common genes and DNA. In all, the sample holds over 450,000 distinct CDR3 sequences, and about 10% of those were seen once. The top ten hold more than 8.5% of the sample. The V and J genes are TRBV6-5 and TRBJ1-2, and the D gene may be TRBD1, 5 bases matching. Sequenced: PBMCs. This sequence was found in a human donor in good health (CMV status not recorded). Some clones in this sample may be carry-over from other donors' samples. The CDR3 has the sequence CASGRQGQGGYTF. The nucleotide sequence reads as follows: TGTGCCAGTGGTCGGCAGGGTCAGGGTGGCTACACCTTC.